Following are 26 T cell receptor beta chains from one sample sequenced in a study of beta chain features in type 1 diabetes. Overall study results and limits: A moderate, significant TCRB CDR3 shortening appeared in type 1 diabetes across four CD4+ subsets.

No antigen has been identified for these receptors. As every portion of the isolated RNA was reverse transcribed, the sequencing read expressed TCRB transcripts. This table comes from immunoSEQ multiplex PCR, and its TCRdb copy is limited to in-frame clones, with some not included. This sample has approximately 260,000 clones, with around 22% found just once. Sequenced sample: naive CD4+ T cells from blood. The receptors were gathered from a woman in her twenties or thirties with type 1 diabetes.

This clone was detected only a few times. One end of the junction varies from germline; a read error may be responsible. The CDR3 bases are TGTGCCAGCAGCTTAGGACTAGCCGGCGAGCTGTTTTTT. This sequence encodes CASSLGLAGELFF. This rearrangement joins TRBV5-4 to TRBJ2-2; 8 bases map to TRBD2. The CDR3 loop spans 13 amino acids. Germline V gene sequence: CDR1 SGHNT, CDR2 YYREEE (reference sequence). The entire variable domain, with the rest obtained from reference TRBV5-4 and TRBJ2-2, is as follows: ETGVTQSPTHLIKTRGQQVTLRCSSQSGHNTVSWYQQALGQGPQFIFQYYREEENGRGNFPPRFSGLQFPNYSSELNVNALELDDSALYLCASSLGLAGELFFGEGSRLTVL.

The chain carries TRBV5-4 and TRBJ2-3; D may be TRBD2 (6 bases). This CDR3 has 15 amino acids. Germline CDR1 reads SGHNT; CDR2 reads YYREEE (reference sequence). V was clipped by 4 bases and J by 1 base, with 13 bases between them. CDR3 sequence reads: CASSIPGLGTDTQYF. The CDR3 DNA reads as TGTGCCAGCAGCATACCGGGACTCGGCACAGATACGCAGTATTTT.

V gene TRBV28 combines with J gene TRBJ1-1; 8 bases align to TRBD1. V was clipped by 6 bases and J by 0 bases; unmatched bases: 3. The germline CDR1 and CDR2 sequences are MDHEN and SYDVKM. The CDR3 loop spans 14 amino acids. The CDR3 loop reads CASSYRGMNTEAFF. In nucleotides, the CDR3 is TGTGCCAGCAGCTACAGGGGGATGAACACTGAAGCTTTCTTT.

V usage is TRBV7-3 and J usage is TRBJ2-7, with D possibly being TRBD1 (6 bases). The CDR3 totals 14 residues. Germline V gives CDR1 SGHTA, CDR2 FQGTGA. Trimming left V 5 bases short and J 2 bases short, with 13 bases between. CDR3 residues: CASSRDNPPYEQYF. The CDR3 coding sequence is TGTGCCAGCAGCCGGGACAATCCGCCCTACGAGCAGTACTTC.

In its sample, this clone was seen a few times. The chain recombines TRBV27 with TRBJ1-2; 9 bases line up with TRBD1. This CDR3 comprises 15 residues. V lost 4 bases, J lost 4 bases, and 7 bases stayed unmatched. Germline-derived CDR1 and CDR2 are MNHEY and SMNVEV (reference sequence). This chain's CDR3 is CASSSGQGFTYGYTF. The CDR3 DNA reads as TGTGCCAGCAGTTCCGGACAGGGGTTCACCTATGGCTACACCTTC.

The rearrangement uses TRBV4-1 and TRBJ2-7; 8 bases are a match to TRBD2. This CDR3 region has 14 residues. Germline CDR1 is MGHRA and CDR2 is YSYEKL. V trimming: 4 bases; J trimming: 4 bases; junction bases outside the gene matches: 6. The CDR3 bases are TGCGCCAGCAGCCTCGGGAGGGCCTCATACGAGCAGTACTTC. Translation: CASSLGRASYEQYF.

V and J are TRBV28 and TRBJ1-2; 8 bases match TRBD1. The CDR3 totals 14 residues. J gave up 8 bases and V 6 bases, and 11 bases lay outside the gene matches. Germline V gives CDR1 MDHEN, CDR2 SYDVKM. DNA for the CDR3: TGTGCCAGCAGCCCCGCGGACAGGGTGAACGGCTACACCTTC. Its protein is CASSPADRVNGYTF.

The genes are TRBV9 and TRBJ1-2; D unresolved. Trimming removed 1 base from V and 1 base from J, with 17 bases in between. CDR3 length: 17 amino acids. The germline V gene has CDR1 SGDLS and CDR2 YYNGEE. In nucleotides, the CDR3 is TGTGCCAGCAGCGTAAGCTCAGGCCCACCAATTAACTATGGCTACACCTTC. Translating it yields CASSVSSGPPINYGYTF. Looking up the rest from reference TRBV9 and TRBJ1-2 gives the full variable domain: DSGVTQTPKHLITATGQRVTLRCSPRSGDLSVYWYQQSLDQGLQFLIQYYNGEERAKGNILERFSAQQFPDLHSELNLSSLELGDSALYFCASSVSSGPPINYGYTFGSGTRLTVV.

This clone was seen more than once but under ten times. The rearrangement uses TRBV29-1 and TRBJ2-2, with D maybe TRBD2 (5 bases). Looked up from germline, CDR1 is SQVTM and CDR2 is ANQGSEA. V lost 2 bases and J lost 3, with 10 bases in between. The CDR3 is made up of 14 amino acids. CDR3 in DNA: TGCAGCGTTGAACGGGGTCTGGACACCGGGGAGCTGTTTTTT. This encodes CSVERGLDTGELFF.

V gene TRBV6-5 combines with J gene TRBJ2-5; 8 bases are a match to TRBD1. There are 16 residues in the CDR3. Germline loops: CDR1 MNHEY, CDR2 SVGAGI. V trimming: 4 bases; J trimming: 5 bases; junction bases outside the gene matches: 12. CDR3 bases: TGTGCCAGCAGTTGGGGATTAGGACAGGGATACGAGACCCAGTACTTC. The encoded protein is CASSWGLGQGYETQYF.

V usage is TRBV27 and J usage is TRBJ2-4; D might be TRBD1 (5 bases). The CDR3 has 15 residues. V lost 0 bases and J 8 bases, leaving 14 bases between the germline ends. The germline gives CDR1 MNHEY, CDR2 SMNVEV (reference sequence). CDR3: CASSLSLQGSDIQYF. The CDR3 nucleotides are TGTGCCAGCAGTTTATCGCTTCAGGGATCGGACATTCAGTACTTC.

This rearrangement joins TRBV29-1 to TRBJ2-5; D is perhaps TRBD2 (5 bases). The V gene lost 1 base and the J gene lost 1 base, with 7 bases spanning the gap. In germline, CDR1 is SQVTM, CDR2 ANQGSEA. This CDR3 has 13 residues. The DNA for the CDR3 is TGCAGCGTTGAAGCCGGGGTCCAAGAGACCCAGTACTTC. Its translation is CSVEAGVQETQYF.

This clone came up a few times. V is TRBV29-1 and J is TRBJ1-1; D gene ambiguous. Between the trimmed V and J ends, which lost 7 bases and 1 base, there was a span of 13 bases. The germline CDR1 and CDR2 sequences are SQVTM and ANQGSEA. The CDR3 is made up of 13 amino acids. CDR3 DNA sequence: TGCAGCGCAGCGACCCCGGGGAACACTGAAGCTTTCTTT. This translates into CSAATPGNTEAFF.

CDR3 region: CASREGLAGGPHYNEQFF. The DNA of the CDR3 is TGCGCCAGCAGGGAGGGACTAGCGGGAGGGCCCCACTACAATGAGCAGTTCTTC. This chain links TRBV5-1 with TRBJ2-1; 16 nucleotides match TRBD2. V shed 5 bases, J shed 3 bases, and the junction held 8 bases outside the gene matches. The CDR3 length is 18 residues. CDR1 SGHRS and CDR2 YFSETQ come from the germline V gene.

This chain joins TRBV30 and TRBJ2-5; the match to TRBD1 covers 10 bases. CDR1 is GTSNPN and CDR2 is SVGIG in the germline V gene (reference sequence). This CDR3 comprises 13 residues. J gave up 1 base and V 5 bases, and 1 base lay outside the gene matches. CDR3 residues: CAWRTGGQETQYF. The CDR3 DNA is TGTGCCTGGCGGACAGGGGGCCAAGAGACCCAGTACTTC.

This chain joins TRBV29-1 and TRBJ2-1, with 8 bases fitting TRBD1. Trimming cost V 4 bases and J 0 bases; bases outside gene matches: 5. The CDR3 runs to 15 residues. The germline gives CDR1 SQVTM, CDR2 ANQGSEA. CDR3 residues: CSVGRTGSSYNEQFF. CDR3 in DNA: TGCAGCGTTGGCCGGACAGGGAGCTCCTACAATGAGCAGTTCTTC.

This chain links TRBV30 with TRBJ1-5, with 8 positions matching TRBD1. The V and J ends lost 2 bases and 7 bases, in that order; junction bases with no gene match: 4. Germline values: CDR1 GTSNPN, CDR2 SVGIG (reference sequence). The CDR3 extends over 13 amino acids. CDR3: CAWSQDRAQPQHF. The CDR3 bases are TGTGCCTGGAGTCAGGACAGGGCACAGCCCCAGCATTTT. The full variable domain, its missing parts supplied by reference TRBV30 and TRBJ1-5, is SQTIHQWPATLVQPVGSPLSLECTVEGTSNPNLYWYRQAAGRGLQLLFYSVGIGQISSEVPQNLSASRPQDRQFILSSKKLLLSDSGFYLCAWSQDRAQPQHFGDGTRLSIL.

This clone has just a few counts. This chain links TRBV9 with TRBJ2-1; a possible D gene is TRBD1 (6 bases). Deletions cut 0 bases from V and 15 bases from J, with 22 bases between. Germline V gene lookup returns CDR1 SGDLS and CDR2 YYNGEE. The CDR3 consists of 15 residues. The CDR3 coding sequence is TGTGCCAGCAGCGTAGAGTATAGGGCAGGGGAGTTTCTGTTCTTC. As protein: CASSVEYRAGEFLFF.

The sample holds a few counts of this clone. V usage is TRBV7-2 and J usage is TRBJ2-2; D is undetermined. The CDR3 has 14 amino acids. Germline CDR1 SGHTA, CDR2 FQGNSA. The V end lost 5 bases, the J end lost 2 bases, and 9 bases lay between the germline ends. For the CDR3, the DNA is TGTGCCAGCAGCCCCAGGTCAAACACCGGGGAGCTGTTTTTT. As protein: CASSPRSNTGELFF.

The chain carries TRBV4-1 and TRBJ2-6, with 9 bases fitting TRBD2. Germline V gives CDR1 MGHRA, CDR2 YSYEKL. CDR3 size: 17 residues. J was trimmed by 0 bases and V by 6 bases; bases with no gene match: 6. The CDR3 bases are TGCGCCAGCAGTGCCGGACTAGCGAACTCTGGGGCCAACGTCCTGACTTTC. It specifies CASSAGLANSGANVLTF.

This clone was detected a few times. The J gene is TRBJ1-1, the V gene TRBV7-2, with no clear D. CDR1 SGHTA and CDR2 FQGNSA come from the germline V gene. V was pared by 1 base and J by 4 bases, with 13 bases between. The CDR3 has 15 residues. DNA for the CDR3: TGTGCCAGCAGCTTAGGCGGTAGGTCAGCCACTGAAGCTTTCTTT. As protein: CASSLGGRSATEAFF.

This chain connects TRBV2 to TRBJ2-1, with TRBD1 identical over 7 bases. V lost 7 bases to trimming and J lost 3 bases; unmatched junction nucleotides: 3. The CDR3 consists of 13 residues. Germline V gene sequence: CDR1 SNHLY, CDR2 FYNNEI. As DNA, the CDR3 is TGTGCCAGCACCCGGGACAGCTACAATGAGCAGTTCTTC. Its protein is CASTRDSYNEQFF.

This chain connects TRBV2 to TRBJ1-2; 7 bases are a match to TRBD1. The J segment lost 4 bases and the V segment lost 3 bases, leaving 11 bases of the junction unmatched. The CDR3 length is 16 residues. Germline CDR1 SNHLY, CDR2 FYNNEI. The CDR3 region has the DNA TGTGCCAGCAGTGAGTTGTATGGGGGACAGTCCTATGGCTACACCTTC. Amino acid sequence: CASSELYGGQSYGYTF.

In this sample, this clone turned up a few times. This rearrangement joins TRBV9 to TRBJ2-1; TRBD2 matches at 8 bases. The CDR3 has 14 residues. Germline V gives CDR1 SGDLS, CDR2 YYNGEE. Losses at the gene ends were 4 bases for V and 4 bases for J; bases not matched to a gene: 4. CDR3 loop: CASSTTSAYNEQFF. CDR3 nucleotides: TGTGCCAGCAGCACGACTAGCGCGTACAATGAGCAGTTCTTC.

The V gene is TRBV18, the J gene TRBJ1-5, with D uncertain. The ends were cut back, 1 base at V and 5 bases at J, with 9 bases in the middle. The CDR3 spans 14 residues. The germline CDR1 and CDR2 sequences are KGHSH and LQKENI. The CDR3 DNA sequence: TGTGCCAGCTCACCACGGCAGGATCATCAGCCCCAGCATTTT. It specifies CASSPRQDHQPQHF.

This clone was seen more than once but under ten times. V and J are TRBV29-1 and TRBJ2-3; the match to TRBD1 covers 7 bases. Germline CDR1 SQVTM, CDR2 ANQGSEA. This CDR3 has 14 residues. Trimming cost V 4 bases and J 0 bases; bases outside gene matches: 4. The CDR3 here is CSVAEGASTDTQYF. Here the CDR3 DNA reads TGCAGCGTTGCCGAGGGGGCTAGCACAGATACGCAGTATTTT.